In this sample, the clone carrying this T cell receptor (beta chain) turned up a few times. This record belongs to a study of blood T cells in healthy people across ages. CDR1 is LGHNA, CDR2 YSLEER, per germline. V was clipped by 0 bases and J by 15 bases; unmatched bases: 5. The CDR3 length is 14 residues. Next came a second PCR, run for about 6 to 11 cycles, which used a sample-barcoded 5' primer along with a J-beta primer mix. MiXCR, applied by TCRdb to the 5' RACE reads, yields one record per CDR3 protein. Of about 810,000 distinct CDR3 sequences listed, roughly 35% are singletons. The V gene is TRBV4-3, the J gene TRBJ1-6, with 10 bases identical to TRBD1. Sequencing was performed on blood. The TCR sequence derives from a man aged 18 to 29 in good health. CDR3 sequence reads: CASSQDRTGGVLHF. The CDR3 coding sequence is TGCGCCAGCAGCCAAGATCGGACAGGGGGAGTCCTCCACTTT.